These T cell receptor beta chains were read from a single sample in a study of response to subunit inactivated influenza vaccine. MiXCR was run by TCRdb on the RT-PCR reads, yielding one entry per CDR3 protein. The repertoire holds more than 600,000 distinct CDR3 sequences, with around 20% as singletons. Source: PBMCs from blood, taken roughly 5 days after vaccination. These receptors came from a middle-aged man who received an inactivated influenza vaccine. CDR3s include the opening cysteine and the closing phenylalanine or tryptophan. A D gene is named only where the DNA matches it firmly. Some rows have no size entry. The others give once, few or many, or a class for an expanded clone.

TRBJ2-7,few,NA,TRBV20-1,TGCAGTGCTAGAGGGCTTCAGGGGGGAGCGGGAACCTACGAGCAGTACTTC,CSARGLQGGAGTYEQYF
TRBJ2-5,NA,TRBD2,TRBV20-1,TGCAGTGCTAGAAGGCTAGCGGGATTTGAGACCCAGTACTTC,CSARRLAGFETQYF
TRBJ1-4,few,NA,TRBV4-3,TGCGCCAGCAGCCAAGATGTCCAGGACTCTCGGACACTGTTTTTT,CASSQDVQDSRTLFF
TRBJ2-1,many,TRBD2,TRBV3-1,TGTGCCAGCAGTCCAACGGGACTACGTTACAATGAGCAGTTCTTC,CASSPTGLRYNEQFF
TRBJ1-6,NA,NA,TRBV20-1,TGCAGTGCTATCCAGTTGGGACATGAACTGGGTTCACCCCTCCACTTT,CSAIQLGHELGSPLHF
TRBJ1-2,many,NA,TRBV9,TGTGCCAGCAGCGTAGGAGGTGCAGGTTCGGATGGCTACACCTTC,CASSVGGAGSDGYTF
TRBJ2-3,NA,TRBD1,TRBV28,TGTGCCAGCAGCCGATTCGAACAGGGGGCGGGCACAGATACGCAGTATTTT,CASSRFEQGAGTDTQYF
TRBJ1-5,NA,NA,TRBV7-8,TGTGCCAGCAGCCACGGACAGAGCAATCAGCCCCAGCATTTT,CASSHGQSNQPQHF
TRBJ2-1,few,NA,TRBV6-2/TRBV6-3,TGTGCCAGCAGCGATCCCCCTGAGCAGTTCTTC,CASSDPPEQFF
TRBJ1-2,NA,TRBD1,TRBV29-1,TGCAGCGTTGACACAGGGGGCGGCTATGGCTACACCTTC,CSVDTGGGYGYTF
TRBJ2-7,many,NA,TRBV28,TGTGCCAGTGACAGGTCGGGGTCCTACGAGCAGTACTTC,CASDRSGSYEQYF
TRBJ2-3,NA,TRBD2,TRBV4-3,TGCGCCAGCAGTCTAGGCGGGAGCACGGCAGATACGCAGTATTTT,CASSLGGSTADTQYF
TRBJ1-5,few,NA,TRBV20-1,TGCAGTGCTCCCGGGACTCACGATAGCAATCAGCCCCAGCATTTT,CSAPGTHDSNQPQHF
TRBJ2-6,many,TRBD1,TRBV20-1,TGCAGTGCTAGACGGACAGGGCCTGGGGCCAACGTCCTGACTTTC,CSARRTGPGANVLTF
TRBJ2-3,few,TRBD1,TRBV5-1,TGCGCCAGCAGGTCAGGGGGCTTTACAGATACGCAGTATTTT,CASRSGGFTDTQYF
TRBJ2-5,few,TRBD1,TRBV4-3,TGCGCCAGCAGCCTCCGGGACAGGGAGACCCAGTACTTC,CASSLRDRETQYF
TRBJ2-5,few,NA,TRBV20-1,TGCAGTGCCACCGTCCCCAGGGGCCTCCAAGAGACCCAGTACTTC,CSATVPRGLQETQYF
TRBJ2-1,few,NA,TRBV6-1,TGTGCCAGCAGTCAACAGGACATATACAATGAGCAGTTCTTC,CASSQQDIYNEQFF
TRBJ1-2,NA,NA,TRBV28,TGTGCCAGCAGTTTAAACCTCCCTAACTATGGCTACACCTTC,CASSLNLPNYGYTF
TRBJ1-5,few,NA,TRBV4-2,TGTGCCAGCAGCCAACTCGTCTCCTTGAATCAGCCCCAGCATTTT,CASSQLVSLNQPQHF
TRBJ2-3,NA,TRBD2,TRBV20-1,TGCAGTGCTAGATCGTTGTCAGCGGGAGTACCCACAGATACGCAGTATTTT,CSARSLSAGVPTDTQYF
TRBJ2-7,few,NA,TRBV20-1,TGCAGTGCTAAACAGACTAGCTACGAGCAGTACTTC,CSAKQTSYEQYF
TRBJ1-1,NA,NA,TRBV7-2,TGTGCCAGCAGCTTAGGGCGTCAGGGGTACACTGAAGCTTTCTTT,CASSLGRQGYTEAFF
TRBJ2-2,few,TRBD1,TRBV20-1,TGCAGTGCTAGAGTAACTACGGGACAGATTAACACCGGGGAGCTGTTTTTT,CSARVTTGQINTGELFF
TRBJ2-5,NA,TRBD2,TRBV10-3,TGTGCCATCAGTCCCCGGACTAGCGGACAAGAGACCCAGTACTTC,CAISPRTSGQETQYF
TRBJ1-6,few,NA,TRBV7-9,TGTGCCAGCAGCAATCCGACAGGCTTGGGGGGGTCACCCCTCCACTTT,CASSNPTGLGGSPLHF
TRBJ2-3,NA,TRBD2,TRBV4-2,TGTGCCAGCAGCCAGAAGGGGATCAGACTAGCGTGGGACGGGCCCACAGATACGCAGTATTTT,CASSQKGIRLAWDGPTDTQYF
TRBJ2-7,NA,TRBD2,TRBV2,TGTGCCACCAAGGAGGATGGACTAGCAGACTTC,CATKEDGLADF
TRBJ2-1,NA,TRBD1,TRBV11-2,TGTGCCAGCAGCATGGGACAGGGAGGTGCGCAGTTCTTC,CASSMGQGGAQFF
TRBJ1-1,NA,NA,TRBV6-1,TGTGCCAGCAGACACAGGGCGCTGGGGATGAACACTGAAGCTTTCTTT,CASRHRALGMNTEAFF
TRBJ2-5,NA,TRBD2,TRBV7-2,TGTGCCAGCAGCCAACAGCGGGGGGCCTCGCAAGAGACCCAGTACTTC,CASSQQRGASQETQYF
TRBJ2-1,NA,NA,TRBV11-2,TGTGCCAGCAGCCCCTCCCGGAAGGGGCGGGCGGTGTACAATGAGCAGTTCTTC,CASSPSRKGRAVYNEQFF
TRBJ1-1,NA,NA,TRBV5-5,TGTGCCAGCAGCCCCGGGACTTCGACATTGGGGGCTTTCTTT,CASSPGTSTLGAFF
TRBJ1-3,few,TRBD1,TRBV12-3/TRBV12-4,TGTGCCAGCAGTATACGGACAGGGATCGTTTTTGGAAACACCATATATTTT,CASSIRTGIVFGNTIYF
TRBJ2-7,many,TRBD1,TRBV25-1,TGTGCCAGCTCGACAGGGTTCTCCTACGAGCAGTACTTC,CASSTGFSYEQYF
TRBJ2-7,NA,TRBD1,TRBV20-1,TGCAGTGCTAGAGATGAGAAGGACAGGGGAATTTCCTACGAGCAGTACTTC,CSARDEKDRGISYEQYF
TRBJ2-1,few,TRBD2,TRBV6-5,TGTGCCAGCAGTTCCCCAGCGGGGGCCTCCTACAATGAGCAGTTCTTC,CASSSPAGASYNEQFF
TRBJ2-3,many,NA,TRBV12-3/TRBV12-4,TGTGCCAGCATGAGGGACCTGAGCACAGATACGCAGTATTTT,CASMRDLSTDTQYF
TRBJ2-2,NA,TRBD2,TRBV20-1,TGCAGTGCTAGGGATAGCGGGAGTTCGAACACCGGGGAGCTGTTTTTT,CSARDSGSSNTGELFF
TRBJ1-5,few,NA,TRBV27,TGTGCCAGCAGTTCCCCGGGCCTCCAGGGGCCCCAGCATTTT,CASSSPGLQGPQHF
TRBJ2-5,NA,NA,TRBV29-1,TGCAGCGTTGAAGGACGAGGGATGCGGGAGACCCAGTACTTC,CSVEGRGMRETQYF